This paragraph reports one TCR beta chain. Authors' analysis steps: From reference gene primer amplification, estimates of nucleated cell counts were derived. TCRdb's copy holds only in-frame clones and misses some; the assay was immunoSEQ multiplex PCR. That table gives V, J and clone size, and the DNA gave D and trimming. Of about 31,000 clones in the sample, 86% were seen once. J was trimmed by 6 bases and V by 0 bases; bases with no gene match: 6. The CDR3 is 16 residues long. Germline lookup yields CDR1 SGHAT and CDR2 FQNNGV. This entry belongs to a study of blood T cell repertoires in COVID-19. Study-wide context: The United States, Italy and Spain provided the acute and convalescent COVID-19 samples. Sources were T cells, B-cell-depleted T cells, or PBMCs; the material itself was cDNA or gDNA.

The V gene is TRBV11-2, the J gene TRBJ2-7; 12 nucleotides align to TRBD2. The sequence was obtained from a human donor with active COVID-19. The donor label of this sample is uncertain. Sequencing used peripheral blood. The CDR3 DNA reads as TGTGCCAGCAGCTTAGATAGGGGACTAGCGGGTATCGAGCAGTACTTC. Translating it yields CASSLDRGLAGIEQYF. Together with reference TRBV11-2 and TRBJ2-7, the CDR3 gives the full variable domain: EAGVAQSPRYKIIEKRQSVAFWCNPISGHATLYWYQQILGQGPKLLIQFQNNGVVDDSQLPKDRFSAERLKGVDSTLKIQPAKLEDSAVYLCASSLDRGLAGIEQYFGPGTRLTVT.